This T cell receptor beta chain was obtained from a study of cytomegalovirus exposure and HLA in healthy donors. Whole-study results and caveats: Cytomegalovirus status was reportedly diagnosed by the classifier with high sensitivity and specificity.

The PCR used 60 Vbeta and 13 Jbeta primers. This table comes from immunoSEQ multiplex PCR, and its TCRdb copy is limited to in-frame clones, with some not included. The sample table includes about 130,000 clones. This CDR3 contains 16 residues. The ends lost 3 bases at V and 4 bases at J; junction bases unmatched: 10. Germline lookup yields CDR1 PRHDT and CDR2 FYEKMQ (reference sequence). With regard to this clone: Antigen specificity is unknown.

The TCR was taken from a young man in good health and CMV-seronegative. Sequencing was carried out using PBMCs. V gene TRBV13 combines with J gene TRBJ2-3; TRBD1 matches at 7 bases. The DNA of the CDR3 is TGTGCCAGCAGCTTCGGGGAGCAGGGGGACCCAGATACGCAGTATTTT. Protein: CASSFGEQGDPDTQYF.